This passage covers 14 T cell receptor beta chains from one sample sequenced in a study of regulatory T cells in long-lasting Graves disease. HTBI primers from iRepertoire and Arm-PCR of CDR3 regions yielded the TCR beta libraries. MiXCR was run by TCRdb on the multiplex PCR reads, yielding one entry per CDR3 protein. The data show 350,000 to 550,000 distinct CDR3 sequences, with less than 20% seen just once and about 25% held by the top ten. Time point specified: newly diagnosed GD, antithyroid drugs for less than 3 months. The TCR library was made from RNA that had been extracted from PBMCs in TRIzol. The sample was also linked to a second study, of T cells in Graves' hyperthyroidism and ophthalmopathy.

This sample comprised peripheral blood mononuclear cells (PBMCs), obtained at new diagnosis, from a patient treated with antithyroid drugs. These receptors were collected from a woman aged 18 to 35 with Graves disease.

This clonotype has just a few counts. The V gene is TRBV29-1, the J gene TRBJ2-5; no clear D. This CDR3 region has 11 residues. Germline CDR1 reads SQVTM; CDR2 reads ANQGSEA. V lost 7 bases to trimming and J lost 1 base, with 7 bases between them. For the CDR3, the DNA is TGCAGCGCGGACCCCCAAGAGACCCAGTACTTC. Translation gives CSADPQETQYF.

The V call is TRBV27, the J call TRBJ1-2, with no clear D. V was cut by 5 bases and J by 4 bases, with 14 bases left in between. CDR3 length: 14 residues. In germline, CDR1 is MNHEY, CDR2 SMNVEV (reference sequence). For the CDR3, the DNA is TGTGCCAGCAGTCCGATCCGGGCCACCTATGGCTACACCTTC. This encodes CASSPIRATYGYTF.

This clonotype was observed many times. The chain combines TRBV11-2 with TRBJ2-1; D is unresolved. The ends were cut back, 2 bases at V and 2 bases at J, with 4 bases in the middle. Looked up from germline, CDR1 is SGHAT and CDR2 is FQNNGV. The CDR3 runs to 13 residues. CDR3 nucleotides: TGTGCCAGCAGCTTAACCACCTACAATGAGCAGTTCTTC. Translating it yields CASSLTTYNEQFF.

This clonotype appeared many times. The rearrangement uses TRBV7-6 and TRBJ2-4; TRBD1 or TRBD2 may be the D gene (6 bases each). There are 13 residues in the CDR3. Trimming removed 5 bases at V and 7 bases at J, with 12 bases between. Germline loops: CDR1 SGHVS, CDR2 FNYEAQ. CDR3 in amino acids: CASSAGGGNIQYF. The CDR3 DNA sequence: TGTGCCAGCAGCGCCGGAGGGGGGAACATTCAGTACTTC.

The V and J genes are TRBV12-3 or TRBV12-4 and TRBJ1-1, with a possible D match to TRBD1 (6 bases). Trimming left V 7 bases short and J 1 base short, with 13 bases between. The length of the CDR3 is 14 residues. The CDR3 coding sequence is TGTGCCAGCACCCTAGCGGGACAGAACACTGAAGCTTTCTTT. Residues: CASTLAGQNTEAFF.

The chain carries TRBV4-1 and TRBJ2-1; D is perhaps TRBD2 (5 bases). V was pared by 0 bases and J by 1 base, with 13 bases between. This CDR3 is 17 amino acids long. CDR1 MGHRA and CDR2 YSYEKL come from the germline V gene. CDR3 in DNA: TGCGCCAGCAGCCAAGACGTCGGACTCGGATCCTACAATGAGCAGTTCTTC. Amino acid sequence: CASSQDVGLGSYNEQFF.

Ten or more counts support this clonotype. V usage is TRBV20-1 and J usage is TRBJ2-7; D is undetermined. CDR3 size: 14 residues. Trimming shortened V by 6 bases and J by 6 bases, and 21 bases separated the two germline ends. CDR1 is DFQATT and CDR2 is SNEGSKA in the germline V gene (reference sequence). The CDR3 is CSAHGAGLGTEQYF. In DNA, the CDR3 is TGCAGTGCCCACGGCGCCGGGCTGGGTACCGAGCAGTACTTC.

This clonotype was counted many times. J is TRBJ2-7 and V is TRBV7-2; the D is unclear. Trimming left V 3 bases short and J 1 base short, with 7 bases between. CDR3 length equals 13 residues. Germline values: CDR1 SGHTA, CDR2 FQGNSA. CDR3 amino acids: CASSFMNSYEQYF. CDR3 in DNA: TGTGCCAGCAGCTTTATGAATTCCTACGAGCAGTACTTC. Full variable domain (remainder filled in from reference TRBV7-2 and TRBJ2-7): GAGVSQSPSNKVTEKGKDVELRCDPISGHTALYWYRQSLGQGLEFLIYFQGNSAPDKSGLPSDRFSAERTGGSVSTLTIQRTQQEDSAVYLCASSFMNSYEQYFGPGTRLTVT.

This clonotype was counted a few times. The chain recombines TRBV12-3 or TRBV12-4 with TRBJ1-5; no clear D gene. V lost 7 bases, J lost 4 bases, and 8 bases lay in between. This CDR3 comprises 12 residues. CDR3 sequence reads: CASKRVNQPQHF. The DNA of the CDR3 is TGTGCCAGCAAACGGGTAAATCAGCCCCAGCATTTT.

The chain is built from TRBV7-9 and TRBJ2-1; 8 positions agree with TRBD2. CDR1 and CDR2 (germline): SEHNR, FQNEAQ (reference sequence). J was trimmed by 6 bases and V by 7 bases; bases with no gene match: 20. The CDR3 has 18 residues. This chain's CDR3 is CASTSGTLAGLEGNEQFF. The CDR3 DNA is TGTGCCAGCACCTCGGGGACATTAGCGGGACTAGAAGGCAATGAGCAGTTCTTC. Complete variable domain (other parts from reference TRBV7-9 and TRBJ2-1): DTGVSQNPRHKITKRGQNVTFRCDPISEHNRLYWYRQTLGQGPEFLTYFQNEAQLEKSRLLSDRFSAERPKGSFSTLEIQRTEQGDSAMYLCASTSGTLAGLEGNEQFFGPGTRLTVL.

This clonotype has ten or more counts. V is TRBV18 and J is TRBJ2-7; no clear D gene. The CDR3 is 13 residues long. Looked up from germline, CDR1 is KGHSH and CDR2 is LQKENI. Trimming took 0 bases from V and 6 from J, leaving 9 bases between them. The CDR3 DNA reads as TGTGCCAGCTCACCACCGTCCGTTGGCGAGCAGTACTTC. Encoded protein: CASSPPSVGEQYF.

Regarding this clonotype: This may be a read error, as it is one base from a much larger clone. J is TRBJ2-1 and V is TRBV27; the match to TRBD1 covers 11 bases. With V trimmed by 10 bases and J by 4 bases, 6 bases remained unmatched. Germline V gene data show CDR1 as MNHEY and CDR2 as SMNVEV (reference sequence). CDR3 length: 14 residues. CDR3: CANSRDRGYNEQFF. Here the CDR3 DNA reads TGTGCCAATTCACGGGACAGGGGGTACAATGAGCAGTTCTTC.

This clonotype has ten or more counts. In DNA form, the CDR3 reads TGCAGTGCTAGAGCCCGTCTTAGCGGGATACACTCCTACGAGCAGTACTTC. Protein sequence: CSARARLSGIHSYEQYF. This chain connects TRBV20-1 to TRBJ2-7, with 8 bases aligning to TRBD2. CDR3 length: 17 amino acids. Germline V lookup: CDR1 DFQATT, CDR2 SNEGSKA (reference sequence). V was pared by 1 base and J by 0 bases, with 11 bases of the junction left unmatched.

J is TRBJ2-5 and V is TRBV2; D not resolved. The CDR3 spans 14 residues. Per the germline V gene, CDR1 is SNHLY and CDR2 is FYNNEI. V was shortened by 7 bases and J by 5 bases, with 17 bases between the two germline ends. CDR3 sequence reads: CASTGGRLSETQYF. The CDR3 DNA reads TGTGCCAGCACCGGTGGCCGCTTGAGTGAGACCCAGTACTTC.